This T cell receptor beta chain stems from a study of blood T cell repertoires in COVID-19. Study at large: The analysed material was cDNA or gDNA that came from T cells, B-cell-depleted T cells, or PBMCs.

The CDR3 length is 17 residues. Authors' methods: Researchers report that nucleated cell counts were estimated from reference gene primer amplification. The repertoire was sequenced with immunoSEQ multiplex PCR; TCRdb's copy has only in-frame clones and lacks some. The D gene and trimming were derived from the DNA, and the V and J assignments and clone size from that table. The profile covers nearly 300,000 clones, with roughly 83% appearing a single time and roughly 1.6% taken by the ten largest. This clone was counted a single time. Sequencing input: peripheral blood. The clonotype comes from a human donor with COVID-19, enrolled during active disease. The donor label of this sample is uncertain. The genes are TRBV21-1 and TRBJ2-7; TRBD2 was called by the table and not checked on the DNA. TRBV21-1 is recorded as a pseudogene. This CDR3 is CASSNGAEGWIPYEQYF. The DNA for the CDR3 is TGTGCCAGCAGCAATGGAGCGGAGGGTTGGATACCCTACGAGCAGTACTTC.